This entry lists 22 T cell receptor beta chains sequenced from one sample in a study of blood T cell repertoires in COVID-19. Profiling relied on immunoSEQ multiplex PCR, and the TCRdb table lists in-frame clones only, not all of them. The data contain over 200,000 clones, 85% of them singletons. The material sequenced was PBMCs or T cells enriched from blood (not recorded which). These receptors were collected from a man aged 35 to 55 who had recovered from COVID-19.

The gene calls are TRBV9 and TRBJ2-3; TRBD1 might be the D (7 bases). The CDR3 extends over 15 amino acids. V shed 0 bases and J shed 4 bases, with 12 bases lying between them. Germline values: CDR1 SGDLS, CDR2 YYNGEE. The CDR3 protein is CASSVDGRGADTQYF. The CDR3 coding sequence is TGTGCCAGCAGCGTAGATGGCAGGGGGGCAGATACGCAGTATTTT.

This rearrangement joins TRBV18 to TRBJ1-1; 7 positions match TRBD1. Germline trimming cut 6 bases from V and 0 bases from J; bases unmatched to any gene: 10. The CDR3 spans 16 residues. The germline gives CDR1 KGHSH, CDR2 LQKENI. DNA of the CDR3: TGTGCCAGCTCGCCAAGTAACAGGGGAATGAACACTGAAGCTTTCTTT. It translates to CASSPSNRGMNTEAFF.

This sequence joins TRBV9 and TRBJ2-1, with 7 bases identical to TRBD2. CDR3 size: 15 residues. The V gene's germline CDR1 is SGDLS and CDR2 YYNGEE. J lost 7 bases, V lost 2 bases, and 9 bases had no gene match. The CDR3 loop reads CASSVGAGRENEQFF. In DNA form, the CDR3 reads TGTGCCAGCAGCGTTGGGGCAGGGCGGGAGAATGAGCAGTTCTTC.

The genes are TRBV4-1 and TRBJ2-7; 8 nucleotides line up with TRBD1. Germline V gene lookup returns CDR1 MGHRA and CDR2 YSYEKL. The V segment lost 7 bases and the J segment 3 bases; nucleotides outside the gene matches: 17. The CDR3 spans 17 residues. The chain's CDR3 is CASNAKLTGGYFYEQYF. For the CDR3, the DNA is TGCGCCAGCAACGCAAAACTAACAGGGGGTTATTTCTACGAGCAGTACTTC.

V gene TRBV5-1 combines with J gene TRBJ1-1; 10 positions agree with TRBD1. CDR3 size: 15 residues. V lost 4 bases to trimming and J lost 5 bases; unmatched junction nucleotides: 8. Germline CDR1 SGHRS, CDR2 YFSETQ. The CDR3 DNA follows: TGCGCCAGCAGCCCGGACAGGGGGTGGGATACTGAAGCTTTCTTT. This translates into CASSPDRGWDTEAFF.

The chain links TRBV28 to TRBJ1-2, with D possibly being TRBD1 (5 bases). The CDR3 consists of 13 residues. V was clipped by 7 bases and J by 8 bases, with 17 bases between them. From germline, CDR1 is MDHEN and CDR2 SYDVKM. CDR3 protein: CASTGPGGGGYTF. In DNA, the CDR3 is TGTGCCAGCACCGGACCGGGGGGAGGAGGCTACACCTTC.

CDR3 loop: CASRAGGDLYEQYF. DNA of the CDR3: TGTGCCAGCCGCGCCGGCGGGGATCTGTACGAGCAGTACTTC. The chain has TRBV6-5 and TRBJ2-7, with TRBD2 as a possible D gene (6 bases). Germline V gene lookup returns CDR1 MNHEY and CDR2 SVGAGI. With 8 bases removed from V and 4 bases from J, the gap between germline ends came to 18 bases. This CDR3 has 14 residues.

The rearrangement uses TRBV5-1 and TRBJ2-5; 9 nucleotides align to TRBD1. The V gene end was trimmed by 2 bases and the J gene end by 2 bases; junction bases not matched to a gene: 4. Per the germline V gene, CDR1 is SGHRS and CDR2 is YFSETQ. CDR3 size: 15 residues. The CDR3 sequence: CASSLTGTGQETQYF. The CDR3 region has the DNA TGCGCCAGCAGCTTAACCGGGACAGGGCAAGAGACCCAGTACTTC.

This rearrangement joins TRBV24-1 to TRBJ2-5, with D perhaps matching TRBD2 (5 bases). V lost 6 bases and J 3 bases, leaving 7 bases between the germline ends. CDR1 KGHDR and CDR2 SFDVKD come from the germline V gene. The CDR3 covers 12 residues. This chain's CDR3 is CATSRREETQYF. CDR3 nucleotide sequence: TGTGCCACCAGTAGGCGGGAAGAGACCCAGTACTTC.

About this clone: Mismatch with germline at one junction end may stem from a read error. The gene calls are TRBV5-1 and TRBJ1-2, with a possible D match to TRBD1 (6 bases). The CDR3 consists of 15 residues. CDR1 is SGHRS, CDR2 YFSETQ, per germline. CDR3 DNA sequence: TGCGCCCGCAGCTTGGGGGGGGGCGCAGGCTATGGCTACACCTTC. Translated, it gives CARSLGGGAGYGYTF.

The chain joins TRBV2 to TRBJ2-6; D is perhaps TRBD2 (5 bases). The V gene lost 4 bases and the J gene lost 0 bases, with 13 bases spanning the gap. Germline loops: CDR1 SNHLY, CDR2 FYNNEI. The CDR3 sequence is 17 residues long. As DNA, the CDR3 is TGTGCCAGCAGTGTCAGAGGACTTCGCTCTGGGGCCAACGTCCTGACTTTC. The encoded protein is CASSVRGLRSGANVLTF. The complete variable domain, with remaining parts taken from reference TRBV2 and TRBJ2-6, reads EPEVTQTPSHQVTQMGQEVILRCVPISNHLYFYWYRQILGQKVEFLVSFYNNEISEKSEIFDDQFSVERPDGSNFTLKIRSTKLEDSAMYFCASSVRGLRSGANVLTFGAGSRLTVL.

As DNA, the CDR3 is TGTGCCAGCAGCCAAGACAGGGCCTCTGAAGCTTTCTTT. It translates to CASSQDRASEAFF. The genes are TRBV9 and TRBJ1-1; TRBD1 matches 7 bases. Germline V CDR1 and CDR2: SGDLS, YYNGEE. The trim removed 4 bases at V and 6 bases at J, leaving 6 bases unmatched. CDR3 length: 13 amino acids.

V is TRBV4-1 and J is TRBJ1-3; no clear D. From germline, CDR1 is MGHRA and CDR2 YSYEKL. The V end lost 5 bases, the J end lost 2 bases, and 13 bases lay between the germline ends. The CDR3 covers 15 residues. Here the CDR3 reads CASSGSEHTGNTIYF. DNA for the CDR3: TGCGCCAGCAGCGGGAGTGAGCATACTGGAAACACCATATATTTT.

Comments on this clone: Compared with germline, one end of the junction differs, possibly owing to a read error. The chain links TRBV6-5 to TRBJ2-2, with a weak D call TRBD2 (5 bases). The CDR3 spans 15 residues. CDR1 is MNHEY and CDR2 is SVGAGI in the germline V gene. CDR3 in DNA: TGTGCCAGCAGTGACTCAGCGCGGGACACCGGGGAGCTGTTTTTT. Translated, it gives CASSDSARDTGELFF.

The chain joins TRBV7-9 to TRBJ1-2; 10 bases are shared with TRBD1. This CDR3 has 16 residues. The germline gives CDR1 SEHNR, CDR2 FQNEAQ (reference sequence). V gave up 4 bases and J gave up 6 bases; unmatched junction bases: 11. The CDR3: CASSSPTGGGRNGYTF. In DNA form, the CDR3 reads TGTGCCAGCAGCTCACCGACAGGGGGCGGTCGAAATGGCTACACCTTC.

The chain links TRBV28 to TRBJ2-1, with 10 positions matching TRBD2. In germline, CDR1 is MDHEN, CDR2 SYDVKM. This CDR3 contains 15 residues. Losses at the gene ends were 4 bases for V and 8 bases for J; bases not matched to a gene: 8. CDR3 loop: CASSSSGRALYEQFF. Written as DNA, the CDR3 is TGTGCCAGCAGTTCGAGCGGGAGGGCCTTGTATGAGCAGTTCTTC. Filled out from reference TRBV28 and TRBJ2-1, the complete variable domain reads DVKVTQSSRYLVKRTGEKVFLECVQDMDHENMFWYRQDPGLGLRLIYFSYDVKMKEKGDIPEGYSVSREKKERFSLILESASTNQTSMYLCASSSSGRALYEQFFGPGTRLTVL.

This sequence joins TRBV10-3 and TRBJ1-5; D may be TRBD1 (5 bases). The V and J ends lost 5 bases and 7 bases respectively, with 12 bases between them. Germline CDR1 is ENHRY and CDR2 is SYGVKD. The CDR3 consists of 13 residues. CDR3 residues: CAISPGMGQPQHF. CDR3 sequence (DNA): TGTGCCATCAGTCCAGGGATGGGGCAGCCCCAGCATTTT.

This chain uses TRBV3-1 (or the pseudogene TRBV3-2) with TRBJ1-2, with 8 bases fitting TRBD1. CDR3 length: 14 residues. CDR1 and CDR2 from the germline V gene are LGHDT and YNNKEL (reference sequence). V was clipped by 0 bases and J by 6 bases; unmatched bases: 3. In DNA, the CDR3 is TGTGCCAGCAGCCAAGATGGACAGGGCCATGGCTACACCTTC. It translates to CASSQDGQGHGYTF.

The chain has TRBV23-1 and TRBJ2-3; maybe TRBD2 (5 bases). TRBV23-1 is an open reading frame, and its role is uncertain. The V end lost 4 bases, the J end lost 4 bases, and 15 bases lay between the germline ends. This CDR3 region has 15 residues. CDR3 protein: CASSPSTAGADTQYF. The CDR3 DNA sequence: TGCGCCAGCAGTCCTTCCACGGCCGGGGCAGATACGCAGTATTTT.

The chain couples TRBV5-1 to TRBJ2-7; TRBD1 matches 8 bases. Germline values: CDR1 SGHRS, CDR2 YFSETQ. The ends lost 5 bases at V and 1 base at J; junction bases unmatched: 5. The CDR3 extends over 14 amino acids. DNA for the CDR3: TGCGCCAGCAGTCCAGGGGGCCGGTCCTACGAGCAGTACTTC. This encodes CASSPGGRSYEQYF.

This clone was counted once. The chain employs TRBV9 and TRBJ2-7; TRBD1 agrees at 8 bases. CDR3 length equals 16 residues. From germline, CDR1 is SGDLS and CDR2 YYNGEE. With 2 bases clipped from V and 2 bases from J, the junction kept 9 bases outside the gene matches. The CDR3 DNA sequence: TGTGCCAGCAGCGTCGCGTCTGGGACAGGTCCCTACGAGCAGTACTTC. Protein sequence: CASSVASGTGPYEQYF.

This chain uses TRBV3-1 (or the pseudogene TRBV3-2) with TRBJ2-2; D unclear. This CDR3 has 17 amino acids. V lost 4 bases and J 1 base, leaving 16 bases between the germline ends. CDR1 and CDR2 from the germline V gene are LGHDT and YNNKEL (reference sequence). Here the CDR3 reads CASSRRLLVGNTGELFF. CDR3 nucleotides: TGTGCCAGCAGCCGCCGACTTTTGGTCGGGAACACCGGGGAGCTGTTTTTT.